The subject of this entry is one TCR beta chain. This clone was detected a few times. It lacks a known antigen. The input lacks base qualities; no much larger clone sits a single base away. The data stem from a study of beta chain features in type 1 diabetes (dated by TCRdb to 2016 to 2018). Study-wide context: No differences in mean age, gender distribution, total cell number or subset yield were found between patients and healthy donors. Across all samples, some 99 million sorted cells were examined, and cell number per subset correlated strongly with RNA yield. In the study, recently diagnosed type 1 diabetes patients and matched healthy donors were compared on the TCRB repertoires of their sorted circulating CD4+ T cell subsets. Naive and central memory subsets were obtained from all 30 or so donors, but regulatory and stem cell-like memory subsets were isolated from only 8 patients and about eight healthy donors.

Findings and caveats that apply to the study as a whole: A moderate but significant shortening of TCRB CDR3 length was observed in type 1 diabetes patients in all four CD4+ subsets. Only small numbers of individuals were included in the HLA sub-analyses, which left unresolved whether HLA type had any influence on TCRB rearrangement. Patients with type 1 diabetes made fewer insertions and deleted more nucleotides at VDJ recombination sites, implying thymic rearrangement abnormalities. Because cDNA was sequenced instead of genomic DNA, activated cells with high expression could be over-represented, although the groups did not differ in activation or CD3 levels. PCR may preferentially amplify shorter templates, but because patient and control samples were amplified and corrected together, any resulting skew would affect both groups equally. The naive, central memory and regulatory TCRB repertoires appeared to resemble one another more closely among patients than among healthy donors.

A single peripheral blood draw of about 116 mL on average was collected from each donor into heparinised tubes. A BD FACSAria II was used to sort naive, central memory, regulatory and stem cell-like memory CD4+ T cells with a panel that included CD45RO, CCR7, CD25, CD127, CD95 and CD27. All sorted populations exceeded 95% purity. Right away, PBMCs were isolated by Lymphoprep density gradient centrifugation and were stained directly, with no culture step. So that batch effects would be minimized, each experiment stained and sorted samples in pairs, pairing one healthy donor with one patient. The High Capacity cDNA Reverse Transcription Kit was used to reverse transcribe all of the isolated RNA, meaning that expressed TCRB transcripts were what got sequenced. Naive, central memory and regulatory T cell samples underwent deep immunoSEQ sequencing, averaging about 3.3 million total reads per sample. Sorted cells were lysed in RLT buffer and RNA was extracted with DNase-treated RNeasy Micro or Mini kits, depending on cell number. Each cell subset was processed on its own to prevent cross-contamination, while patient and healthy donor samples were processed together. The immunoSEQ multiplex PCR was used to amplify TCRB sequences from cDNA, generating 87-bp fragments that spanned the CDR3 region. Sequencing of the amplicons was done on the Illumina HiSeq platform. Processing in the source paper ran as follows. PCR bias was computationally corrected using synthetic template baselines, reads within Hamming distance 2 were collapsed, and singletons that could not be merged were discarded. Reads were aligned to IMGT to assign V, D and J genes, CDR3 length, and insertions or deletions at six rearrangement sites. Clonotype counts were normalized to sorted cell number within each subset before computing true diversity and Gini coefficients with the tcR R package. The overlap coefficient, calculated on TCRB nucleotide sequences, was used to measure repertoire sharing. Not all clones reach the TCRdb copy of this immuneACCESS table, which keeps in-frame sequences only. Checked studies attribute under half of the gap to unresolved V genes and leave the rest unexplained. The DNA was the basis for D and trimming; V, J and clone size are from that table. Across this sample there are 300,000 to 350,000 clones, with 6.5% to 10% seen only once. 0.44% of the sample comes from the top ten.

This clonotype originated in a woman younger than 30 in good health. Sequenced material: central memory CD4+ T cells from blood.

The CDR3 region: CASSQDRGEQYF. The nucleotide sequence reads as follows: TGTGCCAGCAGCCAGGACAGGGGAGAGCAGTACTTC. Rearrangement joined TRBV7-8 to TRBJ2-7; 9 nucleotides in the junction match TRBD1. The germline V gene yields SGHVS for CDR1 and FQNEAQ for CDR2. From its cysteine to its phenylalanine, the CDR3 spans 12 amino acids. The sequence is cut down to CDR3 DNA, 36 bases in frame from base 1. V is cut back by 5 bases and J by 7 bases, with 3 bases in the junction unmatched. The CDR3 plus the reference TRBV7-8 and TRBJ2-7 genes for the other parts give the full variable domain: GAGVSQSPRYKVAKRGQDVALRCDPISGHVSLFWYQQALGQGPEFLTYFQNEAQLDKSGLPSDRFFAERPEGSVSTLKIQRTQQEDSAVYLCASSQDRGEQYFGPGTRLTVT.